This TCR beta chain stems from a study of blood T cell repertoires in COVID-19. Background on the study: Both acute and convalescent COVID-19 samples were obtained from the United States, Italy and Spain. Nucleic acid was either cDNA or gDNA, and it came from T cells, B-cell-depleted T cells, or PBMCs.

Authors' processing steps: Estimation of nucleated cell counts relied on the amplification of reference gene primers. Some clones are missing from TCRdb's copy, which holds only in-frame ones; the method was immunoSEQ multiplex PCR. From that table come the V and J calls and clone size; the DNA was used to work out D and trimming. The sample has 120,000 to 150,000 clones, roughly 89% seen once; the top ten hold 4.3%. The CDR3 extends over 14 amino acids. The ends lost 7 bases at V and 4 bases at J; junction bases unmatched: 9. Germline CDR1 is LNHDA and CDR2 is SQIVND (reference sequence). Sequencing was done on a sample of peripheral blood. The genes are TRBV19 and TRBJ1-1; 7 nucleotides line up with TRBD1. This clonotype was obtained from a middle-aged woman with acute or convalescent COVID-19. The CDR3 DNA sequence: TGTGCCAGTACCCTGACAGGGTTTGGCACTGAAGCTTTCTTT. Its translation: CASTLTGFGTEAFF.